This passage covers 9 T cell receptor beta chains from one sample sequenced in a study of T cells in Graves' hyperthyroidism and ophthalmopathy. Amplification of TCR beta CDR3 regions was performed using RNA transcripts as template. Carried out on the TCR CDR3, a first-round RT-PCR used the HTBI primer set. TCRdb processed the multiplex PCR reads anew with MiXCR; each CDR3 protein has one entry. This sample has 300,000 to 450,000 distinct CDR3 sequences; around 15% occur once, and the top ten carry roughly 21%. Sequencing used blood. Receptor source: a woman aged 30 to 39 with Graves' ophthalmopathy.

This clonotype has more than one count but fewer than ten. The chain employs TRBV7-8 and TRBJ1-5; D is possibly TRBD1 (6 bases). The CDR3 is made up of 16 amino acids. Germline CDR1 and CDR2: SGHVS and FQNEAQ. Trimming removed 4 bases at V and 3 bases at J, with 16 bases between. The CDR3 loop reads CASSSLGGLTNQPQHF. CDR3 sequence (DNA): TGTGCCAGCAGCTCCCTTGGGGGGCTTACCAATCAGCCCCAGCATTTT.

A few counts support this clonotype. This chain uses TRBV10-2 with TRBJ2-1, with TRBD2 as a possible D gene (7 bases). Germline V lookup: CDR1 WSHSY, CDR2 SAAADI. This CDR3 contains 18 residues. Trimming removed 2 bases at V and 0 bases at J, with 17 bases between. Here the CDR3 DNA reads TGCGCCAGCAGTGAGAGGGGGGGGGAGTCAAGCTCCTACAATGAGCAGTTCTTC. Encoded protein: CASSERGGESSSYNEQFF.

The chain recombines TRBV28 with TRBJ2-3; D is perhaps TRBD2 (6 bases). This CDR3 spans 16 amino acids. The germline gives CDR1 MDHEN, CDR2 SYDVKM. With 8 bases removed from V and 2 bases from J, the gap between germline ends came to 20 bases. CDR3 in amino acids: CASRPGSPPYTDTQYF. CDR3 in DNA: TGTGCCAGCCGTCCCGGGAGCCCACCCTACACAGATACGCAGTATTTT.

This clonotype was recorded at least ten times. The chain joins TRBV27 to TRBJ1-1; weak D call: TRBD1 (5 bases). V dropped 2 bases and J dropped 6 bases, with 10 bases sitting between them. Germline loops: CDR1 MNHEY, CDR2 SMNVEV (reference sequence). CDR3 size: 13 residues. CDR3 DNA sequence: TGTGCCAGCAGTTTAGGGGGGGGTTCTGAAGCTTTCTTT. Protein: CASSLGGGSEAFF.

This clonotype has more than one count but fewer than ten. The chain couples TRBV2 to TRBJ2-3, with 15 positions matching TRBD2. The V gene's germline CDR1 is SNHLY and CDR2 FYNNEI. V dropped 6 bases and J dropped 4; count of bases not matched to a gene: 5. This CDR3 region has 16 residues. The CDR3 DNA sequence: TGTGCCAGCAGACCCGGGACTAGCGGGGGGCCAGATACGCAGTATTTT. It yields the protein CASRPGTSGGPDTQYF.

The V gene is TRBV19, the J gene TRBJ2-7; TRBD2 might be the D (6 bases). V was pared by 5 bases and J by 1 base, with 12 bases between. CDR1 LNHDA and CDR2 SQIVND come from the germline V gene (reference sequence). CDR3 length equals 14 residues. The CDR3 protein is CASSPGLLSYEQYF. Written as DNA, the CDR3 is TGTGCCAGTAGTCCGGGACTCCTATCCTACGAGCAGTACTTC.

This clonotype was recorded many times. The chain employs TRBV12-3 or TRBV12-4 and TRBJ2-7, with TRBD1 matching 7 bases. This CDR3 is 15 amino acids long. V shed 0 bases and J 4 bases; nucleotides not matched to a gene: 6. As DNA, the CDR3 is TGTGCCAGCAGTTTAGCCCCGACAGGGAAATACGAGCAGTACTTC. Translated, it gives CASSLAPTGKYEQYF.

This clonotype has a count of ten or more. The genes are TRBV20-1 and TRBJ1-1; D gene ambiguous. V was pared by 0 bases and J by 1 base, with 12 bases between. This CDR3 region has 15 residues. Germline CDR1 reads DFQATT; CDR2 reads SNEGSKA (reference sequence). The CDR3 sequence: CSARDVAHPNTEAFF. CDR3 DNA sequence: TGCAGTGCTAGAGATGTGGCCCACCCGAACACTGAAGCTTTCTTT.

This clonotype was observed many times. The V and J genes are TRBV20-1 and TRBJ2-3; 12 nucleotides match TRBD2. Trimming removed 0 bases from V and 2 bases from J; junction bases left unmatched: 15. The CDR3 extends over 20 amino acids. CDR1 is DFQATT, CDR2 SNEGSKA, per germline (reference sequence). CDR3 sequence: CSARDGGLAGLGHDTDTQYF. The CDR3 nucleotides read TGCAGTGCTAGAGATGGAGGACTAGCGGGGTTGGGCCATGACACAGATACGCAGTATTTT.